Sequencing of this TCR beta chain was carried out in a study of T cells after posttransplantation cyclophosphamide. Overall study findings and caveats: Skin or GI-infiltrating T cells shared few TRB sequences with blood.

The CDR3 is made up of 15 amino acids. Germline V CDR1 and CDR2: SGHDT, YYEEEE. Assay: immunoSEQ multiplex PCR; the TCRdb copy retains only in-frame clones and omits some. Recorded here are 30,000 to 45,000 clones, with no singletons, and the ten leading clones hold around 1.2%. This clone was seen only a few times. Its antigen is unknown. The junction departs from the called germline gene at one end, perhaps through a read error. The TCR comes from a girl between 10 and 17 years old in good health, CMV-negative, and a related stem cell transplant donor. The genes are TRBV5-6 and TRBJ2-2, with TRBD2 as a possible D gene (6 bases). Sequenced: PBMCs. CDR3 DNA: TGTGCCAGCAGCTTAGTACTAGCCTACACCGGGGGGCTGTTTTTT. It codes for CASSLVLAYTGGLFF.